Sequencing of this TCR beta chain was carried out in a study of CD8 T cells in Susac syndrome. Random hexamers were used to reverse transcribe the RNA input (about 0.45 to 1 ug). Multiplex immunoSEQ PCR targeted 54 Vbeta and 13 Jbeta TCR beta segments. Using its own MiXCR run on the immunoSEQ multiplex PCR reads, TCRdb lists one record per CDR3 protein. The sample has about 120,000 distinct CDR3 sequences; over 90% are singletons. V shed 5 bases, J shed 5 bases, and the junction held 4 bases outside the gene matches. Looked up from germline, CDR1 is LNHNV and CDR2 is YYDKDF (reference sequence). The CDR3 runs to 14 residues.

V is TRBV15 and J is TRBJ1-4; 8 bases are shared with TRBD1. The sequencing input was CD8+ T cells from PBMCs. This TCR came from a human donor with Susac syndrome. The CDR3, as DNA: TGTGCCACCAGCGGGACAGGTTCGAATGAAAAACTGTTTTTT. This sequence encodes CATSGTGSNEKLFF. Combining the CDR3 with reference TRBV15 and TRBJ1-4 gives the whole variable domain DAMVIQNPRYQVTQFGKPVTLSCSQTLNHNVMYWYQQKSSQAPKLLFHYYDKDFNNEADTPDNFQSRRPNTSFCFLDIRSPGLGDTAMYLCATSGTGSNEKLFFGSGTQLSVL.